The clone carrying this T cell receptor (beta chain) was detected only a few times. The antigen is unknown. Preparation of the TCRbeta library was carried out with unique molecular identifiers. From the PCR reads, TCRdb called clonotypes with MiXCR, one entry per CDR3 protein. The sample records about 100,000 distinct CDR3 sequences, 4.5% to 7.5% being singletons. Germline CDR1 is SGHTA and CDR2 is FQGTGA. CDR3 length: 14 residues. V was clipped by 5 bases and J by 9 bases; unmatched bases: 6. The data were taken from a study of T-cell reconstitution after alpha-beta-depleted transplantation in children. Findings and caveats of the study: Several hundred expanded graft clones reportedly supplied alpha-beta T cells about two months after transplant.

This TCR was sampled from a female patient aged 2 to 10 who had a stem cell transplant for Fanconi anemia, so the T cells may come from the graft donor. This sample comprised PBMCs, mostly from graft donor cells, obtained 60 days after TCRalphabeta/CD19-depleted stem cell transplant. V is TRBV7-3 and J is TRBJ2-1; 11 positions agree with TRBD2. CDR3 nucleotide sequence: TGTGCCAGCAGCACATCTAGCGGGAGGACTGAGCAGTTCTTC. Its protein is CASSTSSGRTEQFF.